The clone carrying this T cell receptor (beta chain) was recorded a few times. Antigen specificity is unknown. This entry comes from a study of blood T cells in healthy people across ages. Using a J-beta primer mix together with a sample-barcoded 5' primer, a second PCR was run for about 6 to 12 cycles. Each CDR3 protein is one row after TCRdb ran MiXCR on the 5' RACE reads. The top ten clones hold about 3% of a sample with about 780,000 distinct CDR3 sequences, under 30% of them seen once. General study findings and limits: Older age coincided with a roughly linear decline in TCR beta diversity per million T cells.

In addition, the sample was reused for a study of T cells of mothers and their children. Per that paper: Maternal samples each gave over 9.5 million TCR beta CDR3 reads, and child samples some 2.8 million each.

The origin of this receptor is a boy younger than 18 in good health. The specimen was blood.

For the CDR3, the DNA is TGTGCCAGCAGTTTTTTGGGCAGGGAACGCGTGGAGCTGTTTTTT. This sequence encodes CASSFLGRERVELFF. The chain employs TRBV12-3 or TRBV12-4 and TRBJ2-2; perhaps TRBD1 as D (5 bases). Trimming shortened V by 3 bases and J by 10 bases, and 18 bases separated the two germline ends. The CDR3 sequence is 15 residues long.